These 8 T cell receptor beta chains were sequenced from one sample in a study of shared clonotypes between healthy human individuals. TCRdb keeps only in-frame clones here, not all; method: immunoSEQ multiplex PCR. In the table there are 2 million to 2.5 million clones, approximately 94% of which are singletons. The sample was naive CD4+ T cells sorted from blood. The subset was: CD45RA+ positively selected. Receptors originate from a young man in good health.

The chain carries TRBV30 and TRBJ2-2; D remains unclear. Per germline, CDR1 GTSNPN and CDR2 SVGIG (reference sequence). CDR3 length: 13 residues. Between the trimmed V and J ends, which lost 0 bases and 1 base, there was a span of 3 bases. CDR3 bases: TGTGCCTGGAGTGTAATGAACACCGGGGAGCTGTTTTTT. Translation gives CAWSVMNTGELFF.

The chain combines TRBV2 with TRBJ1-3; TRBD1 aligns across 7 bases. The V and J ends lost 5 bases and 4 bases, in that order; junction bases with no gene match: 5. The CDR3 consists of 14 residues. Germline values: CDR1 SNHLY, CDR2 FYNNEI. The CDR3 DNA is TGTGCCAGCAGTAGGACAGGTTTGGGAAACACCATATATTTT. Its translation is CASSRTGLGNTIYF.

For this clone: The sample carries other DNA sequences with the same CDR3. The chain employs TRBV25-1 and TRBJ2-4, with 7 bases identical to TRBD2. This CDR3 contains 14 residues. V shed 4 bases, J shed 1 base, and the junction held 1 base outside the gene matches. CDR1 MGHDK and CDR2 SYGVNS come from the germline V gene. This CDR3 is CASSVGGAKNIQYF. As DNA, the CDR3 is TGTGCCAGCAGTGTGGGGGGGGCCAAAAACATTCAGTACTTC. Using reference TRBV25-1 and TRBJ2-4 for the parts outside the CDR3, the full variable domain is EADIYQTPRYLVIGTGKKITLECSQTMGHDKMYWYQQDPGMELHLIHYSYGVNSTEKGDLSSESTVSRIRTEHFPLTLESARPSHTSQYLCASSVGGAKNIQYFGAGTRLSVL.

The rearrangement joins TRBV6-5 to TRBJ2-3; 8 bases are a match to TRBD1. Per the germline V gene, CDR1 is MNHEY and CDR2 is SVGAGI. There are 15 residues in the CDR3. The V segment lost 6 bases and the J segment 13 bases; nucleotides outside the gene matches: 18. The CDR3 reads CASRPPGQAYGLEYF. As DNA, the CDR3 is TGTGCCAGCAGGCCTCCGGGACAGGCTTATGGCCTAGAGTATTTT.

The rearrangement uses TRBV6-5 and TRBJ2-3, with TRBD2 matching 7 bases. Trimming cost V 4 bases and J 0 bases; bases outside gene matches: 4. Germline V CDR1 and CDR2: MNHEY, SVGAGI. The CDR3 has 15 residues. CDR3 residues: CASSLRGISTDTQYF. The CDR3 DNA sequence: TGTGCCAGCAGTTTGCGGGGGATAAGCACAGATACGCAGTATTTT.

This clone was seen just once. The chain uses TRBV19 and TRBJ1-4, with TRBD1 identical over 12 bases. After removal of 4 bases from V and 4 bases from J, the junction contained 10 bases not matched to a gene. Per germline, CDR1 LNHDA and CDR2 SQIVND (reference sequence). The length of the CDR3 is 18 residues. Here the CDR3 reads CASSREPGQGARNEKLFF. CDR3 in DNA: TGTGCCAGTAGTAGGGAACCGGGACAGGGGGCGCGTAATGAAAAACTGTTTTTT. Based on the CDR3 plus reference TRBV19 and TRBJ1-4, the full variable domain is DGGITQSPKYLFRKEGQNVTLSCEQNLNHDAMYWYRQDPGQGLRLIYYSQIVNDFQKGDIAEGYSVSREKKESFPLTVTSAQKNPTAFYLCASSREPGQGARNEKLFFGSGTQLSVL.

V is TRBV9 and J is TRBJ2-3, with D unresolved. CDR3 length: 13 residues. Trimming took off 3 bases at V and 0 bases at J, with 5 bases between the two ends. Germline CDR1 reads SGDLS; CDR2 reads YYNGEE. The CDR3 nucleotides are TGTGCCAGCAGCGAGCCGAGCACAGATACGCAGTATTTT. As protein: CASSEPSTDTQYF.

V usage is TRBV18 and J usage is TRBJ1-5; 11 bases line up with TRBD1. The J segment lost 6 bases and the V segment lost 3 bases, leaving 4 bases of the junction unmatched. Germline V gene data show CDR1 as KGHSH and CDR2 as LQKENI. The CDR3 runs to 15 residues. In nucleotides, the CDR3 is TGTGCCAGCTCACCCGGGACAGGGGGGGTTCAGCCCCAGCATTTT. Residues: CASSPGTGGVQPQHF.